A selection of T cell receptor beta chains follows, all from one sample in a study of blood T cell repertoires in COVID-19. The method was immunoSEQ multiplex PCR; TCRdb's version includes in-frame clones alone and lacks a portion of them. Among 150,000 to 200,000 clones listed, around 80% were seen once. Input material: PBMCs or T cells enriched from blood (not recorded which). All receptors come from a man aged 45-60 years who had recovered from COVID-19. The CDR3 runs from the conserved cysteine through the conserved F or W. The D gene is left open where the match is weak. The size entry is marked missing in some rows and otherwise reads once, few, many or a size class.

size,D,J,V,CDR3,DNA
-,-,TRBJ1-1,TRBV3-1/TRBV3-2,CASSPTGTLYTEAFF,TGTGCCAGCAGCCCGACCGGGACATTGTACACTGAAGCTTTCTTT
-,TRBD1,TRBJ1-4,TRBV3-1/TRBV3-2,CAIGQGREKLFF,TGTGCCATAGGACAGGGTCGGGAAAAACTGTTTTTT
-,-,TRBJ2-7,TRBV6-4,CASSLQPGYEQYF,TGTGCCAGCAGCCTACAGCCTGGGTACGAGCAGTACTTC
-,TRBD1,TRBJ2-3,TRBV7-3,CASSLGMAGTGGTDTQYF,TGTGCCAGCAGCTTAGGGATGGCCGGGACAGGGGGCACAGATACGCAGTATTTT
-,-,TRBJ1-5,TRBV4-1,CASSQAGRSNQPQHF,TGCGCCAGCAGCCAAGCGGGTAGGAGCAATCAGCCCCAGCATTTT
-,-,TRBJ2-2,TRBV9,CASSVSLPSYPTGELFF,TGTGCCAGCAGCGTAAGCTTGCCATCGTACCCTACCGGGGAGCTGTTTTTT
-,TRBD1,TRBJ1-6,TRBV9,CASTQTTGDNSPLHF,TGTGCCAGCACCCAGACTACAGGGGATAATTCACCCCTCCACTTT
-,TRBD1,TRBJ2-3,TRBV7-2,CASSVGQLLSTDTQYF,TGTGCCAGCAGCGTGGGACAGCTATTGAGCACAGATACGCAGTATTTT
-,TRBD2,TRBJ2-1,TRBV3-1/TRBV3-2,CASSRTSGGPSSYNEQFF,TGTGCCAGCAGCCGGACTAGCGGGGGGCCTAGCTCCTACAATGAGCAGTTCTTC
-,TRBD1,TRBJ1-2,TRBV6-5,CASMVPGQGGYTF,TGTGCCAGCATGGTACCGGGACAGGGAGGCTACACCTTC
-,-,TRBJ2-3,TRBV29-1,CSVGRGVGTDTQYF,TGCAGCGTCGGCCGCGGGGTGGGCACAGATACGCAGTATTTT
-,TRBD1,TRBJ2-7,TRBV6-5,CASSPTDRGPYEQYF,TGTGCCAGCAGTCCTACCGACAGGGGGCCCTACGAGCAGTACTTC
-,-,TRBJ1-5,TRBV2,CASTAVRQLSNQPQHF,TGTGCCAGCACCGCGGTTCGTCAGCTTAGCAATCAGCCCCAGCATTTT
-,TRBD1,TRBJ1-3,TRBV7-6,CASSLAAGGSGNTIYF,TGTGCCAGCAGCTTAGCGGCAGGGGGCTCTGGAAACACCATATATTTT
-,-,TRBJ1-4,TRBV2,CASRDDRFNEKLFF,TGTGCCAGCAGAGACGACAGGTTTAATGAAAAACTGTTTTTT
-,TRBD2,TRBJ2-7,TRBV14,CASSQGLAHYEQYF,TGTGCCAGCAGCCAAGGACTAGCCCACTACGAGCAGTACTTC
few,-,TRBJ1-6,TRBV5-4,CASSLGRSSNSPLHF,TGTGCCAGCAGCTTAGGTCGGAGTAGTAATTCACCCCTCCACTTT